This TCR beta chain appears in the sequencing data of a study of OX40 agonist ivuxolimab in advanced cancers. Study context: Six ivuxolimab dose levels, 0.01 to 10 mg/kg, were given intravenously every 2 weeks. Participants, roughly 80% male, averaged roughly 59 years of age, ranging from roughly 20 to 80. Partial responses occurred in three patients (one hepatocellular carcinoma, two cutaneous melanoma).

A note on this clone: As yet, its antigen is unknown.

The CDR3 is 14 residues long. V dropped 6 bases and J dropped 6; count of bases not matched to a gene: 11. Germline CDR1 reads KGHSH; CDR2 reads LQKENI. Libraries were prepared by immunoSEQ multiplex PCR; TCRdb keeps only in-frame clonotypes and omits some of them. The table records 350 to 400 clones, around two thirds of them present only once. Study outcomes and limitations: Averaging showed that CD8+ T cells had more expanded clones than CD4+ did.

This chain connects TRBV18 to TRBJ2-7; TRBD2 matches 7 bases. Sampling took place in a trial of the OX40 agonist ivuxolimab. The TCR was taken from an adult with an advanced solid tumor such as melanoma, head and neck, liver or kidney cancer. For the CDR3, the DNA is TGTGCCAGCTCTCCGGGTAGCGGGCAGGGCGAGCAGTACTTC. Its translation is CASSPGSGQGEQYF.